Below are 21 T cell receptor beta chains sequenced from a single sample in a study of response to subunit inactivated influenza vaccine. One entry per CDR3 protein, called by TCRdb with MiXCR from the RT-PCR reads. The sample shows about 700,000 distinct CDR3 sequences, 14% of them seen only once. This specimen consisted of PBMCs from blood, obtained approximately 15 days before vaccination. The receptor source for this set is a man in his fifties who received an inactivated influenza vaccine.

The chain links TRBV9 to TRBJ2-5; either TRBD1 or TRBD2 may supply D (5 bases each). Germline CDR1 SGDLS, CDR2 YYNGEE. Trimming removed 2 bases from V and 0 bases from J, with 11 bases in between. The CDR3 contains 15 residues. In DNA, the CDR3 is TGTGCCAGCAGCGTTGACGGGGCGAACCAAGAGACCCAGTACTTC. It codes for CASSVDGANQETQYF.

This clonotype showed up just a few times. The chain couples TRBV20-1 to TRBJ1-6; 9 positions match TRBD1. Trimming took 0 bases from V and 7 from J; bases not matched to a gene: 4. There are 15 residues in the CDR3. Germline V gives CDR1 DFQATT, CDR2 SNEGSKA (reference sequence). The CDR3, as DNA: TGCAGTGCTAGAGACGCGACAGGGGGAAATTCACCCCTCCACTTT. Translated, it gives CSARDATGGNSPLHF.

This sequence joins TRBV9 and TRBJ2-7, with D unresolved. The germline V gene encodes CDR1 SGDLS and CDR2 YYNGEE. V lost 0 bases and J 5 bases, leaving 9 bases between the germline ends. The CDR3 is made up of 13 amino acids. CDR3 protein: CASSVERLDEQYF. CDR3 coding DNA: TGTGCCAGCAGCGTAGAAAGGTTGGACGAGCAGTACTTC.

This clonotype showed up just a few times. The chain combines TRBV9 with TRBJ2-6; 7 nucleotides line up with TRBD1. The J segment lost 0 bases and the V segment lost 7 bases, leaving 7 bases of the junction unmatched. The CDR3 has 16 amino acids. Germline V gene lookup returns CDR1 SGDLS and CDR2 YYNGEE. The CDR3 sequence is CASSRTGTSGANVLTF. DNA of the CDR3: TGTGCCAGCTCACGGACAGGTACCTCTGGGGCCAACGTCCTGACTTTC.

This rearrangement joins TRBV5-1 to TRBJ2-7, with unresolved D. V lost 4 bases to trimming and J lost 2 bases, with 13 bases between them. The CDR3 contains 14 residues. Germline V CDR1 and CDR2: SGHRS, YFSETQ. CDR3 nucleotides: TGCGCCAGCAGCCCCAGGTCCGACCCCTACGAGCAGTACTTC. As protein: CASSPRSDPYEQYF.

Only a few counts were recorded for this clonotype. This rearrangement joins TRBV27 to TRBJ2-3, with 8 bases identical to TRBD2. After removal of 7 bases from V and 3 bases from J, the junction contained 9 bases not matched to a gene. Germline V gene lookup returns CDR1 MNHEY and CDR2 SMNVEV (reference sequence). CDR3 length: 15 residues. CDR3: CASTELGRGTDTQYF. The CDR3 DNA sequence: TGTGCCAGCACCGAACTCGGGAGGGGGACAGATACGCAGTATTTT.

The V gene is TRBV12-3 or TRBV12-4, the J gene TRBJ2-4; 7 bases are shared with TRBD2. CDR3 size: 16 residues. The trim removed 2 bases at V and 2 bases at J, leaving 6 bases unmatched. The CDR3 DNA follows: TGTGCCAGCAGTTTATGGTCGGGAGGTCCCAAAAACATTCAGTACTTC. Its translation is CASSLWSGGPKNIQYF.

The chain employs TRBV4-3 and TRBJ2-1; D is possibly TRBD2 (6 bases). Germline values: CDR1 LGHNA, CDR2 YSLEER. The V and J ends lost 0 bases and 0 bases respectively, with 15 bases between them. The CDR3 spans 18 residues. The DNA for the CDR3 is TGCGCCAGCAGCCAAGAACTGGGAGCGGGTGTCTCCTACAATGAGCAGTTCTTC. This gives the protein CASSQELGAGVSYNEQFF.

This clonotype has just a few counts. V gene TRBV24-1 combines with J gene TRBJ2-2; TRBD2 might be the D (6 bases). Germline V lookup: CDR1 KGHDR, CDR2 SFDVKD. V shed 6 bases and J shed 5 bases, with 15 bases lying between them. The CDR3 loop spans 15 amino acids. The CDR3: CATSNRDFETGELFF. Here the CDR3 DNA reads TGTGCCACCAGTAACCGGGACTTCGAGACCGGGGAGCTGTTTTTT.

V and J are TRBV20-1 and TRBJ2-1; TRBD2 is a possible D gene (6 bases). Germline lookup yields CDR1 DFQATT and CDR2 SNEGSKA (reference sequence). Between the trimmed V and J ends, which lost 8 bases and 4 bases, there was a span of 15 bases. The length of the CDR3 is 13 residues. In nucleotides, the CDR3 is TGCAGTCCGTTCGGACTAAAATACAATGAGCAGTTCTTC. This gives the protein CSPFGLKYNEQFF.

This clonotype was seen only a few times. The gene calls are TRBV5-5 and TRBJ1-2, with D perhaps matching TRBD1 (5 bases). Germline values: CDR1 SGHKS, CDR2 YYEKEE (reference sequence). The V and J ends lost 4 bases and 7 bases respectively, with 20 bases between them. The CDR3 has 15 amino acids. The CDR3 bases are TGTGCCAGCAGCCCAGGGACGGGCGTCATGCGTGGCTACACCTTC. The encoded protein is CASSPGTGVMRGYTF.

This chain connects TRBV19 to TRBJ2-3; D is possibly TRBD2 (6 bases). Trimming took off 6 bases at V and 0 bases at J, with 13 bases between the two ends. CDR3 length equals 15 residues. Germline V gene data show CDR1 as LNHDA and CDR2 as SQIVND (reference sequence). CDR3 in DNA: TGTGCCAGTAGCGGGGGTATCCCTAGCACAGATACGCAGTATTTT. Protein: CASSGGIPSTDTQYF.

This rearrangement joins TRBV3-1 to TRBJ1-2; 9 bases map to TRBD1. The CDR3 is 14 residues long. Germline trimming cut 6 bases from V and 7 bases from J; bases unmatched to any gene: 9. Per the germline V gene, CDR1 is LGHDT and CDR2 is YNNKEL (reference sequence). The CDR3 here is CASRGTGKASGYTF. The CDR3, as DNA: TGTGCCAGCAGGGGGACAGGGAAAGCCAGTGGCTACACCTTC.

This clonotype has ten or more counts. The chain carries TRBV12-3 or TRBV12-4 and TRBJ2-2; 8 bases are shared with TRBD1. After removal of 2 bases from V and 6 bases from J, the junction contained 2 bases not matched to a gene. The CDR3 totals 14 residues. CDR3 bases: TGTGCCAGCAGTTTATCGGACAGGGCCGGGGAGCTGTTTTTT. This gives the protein CASSLSDRAGELFF.

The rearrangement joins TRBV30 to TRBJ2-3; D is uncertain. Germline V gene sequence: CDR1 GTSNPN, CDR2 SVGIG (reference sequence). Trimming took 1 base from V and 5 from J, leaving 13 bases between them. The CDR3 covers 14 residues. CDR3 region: CAWSDAIEKDTQYF. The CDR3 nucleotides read TGTGCCTGGAGTGACGCTATTGAGAAAGATACGCAGTATTTT.

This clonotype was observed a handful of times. The CDR3 region is CASSQDNIYSPLHF. The DNA for the CDR3 is TGCGCCAGCAGCCAAGATAATATTTATTCACCCCTCCACTTT. The chain couples TRBV4-3 to TRBJ1-6; the D is unclear. V lost 0 bases and J lost 8, with 8 bases in between. Germline V CDR1 and CDR2: LGHNA, YSLEER. There are 14 residues in the CDR3.

The CDR3 nucleotides are TGCAGCGTTGAAGATGGAGACAGGGGGCTCTACGAGCAGTACTTC. It encodes CSVEDGDRGLYEQYF. The rearrangement joins TRBV29-1 to TRBJ2-7, with 10 bases matching TRBD1. Germline CDR1 and CDR2: SQVTM and ANQGSEA. This CDR3 comprises 15 residues. Trimming cost V 0 bases and J 3 bases; bases outside gene matches: 5.

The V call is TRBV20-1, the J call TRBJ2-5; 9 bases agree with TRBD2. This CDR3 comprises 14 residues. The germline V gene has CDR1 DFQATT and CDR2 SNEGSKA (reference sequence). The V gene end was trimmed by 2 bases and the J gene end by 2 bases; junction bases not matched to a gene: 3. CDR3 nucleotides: TGCAGTGCTAGATCGACTAGCGGACAAGAGACCCAGTACTTC. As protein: CSARSTSGQETQYF.

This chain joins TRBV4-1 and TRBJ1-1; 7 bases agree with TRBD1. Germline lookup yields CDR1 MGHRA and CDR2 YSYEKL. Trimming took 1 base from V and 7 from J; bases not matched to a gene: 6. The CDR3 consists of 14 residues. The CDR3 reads CASSQVLQGGEAFF. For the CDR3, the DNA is TGCGCCAGCAGCCAAGTACTCCAGGGGGGTGAAGCTTTCTTT.

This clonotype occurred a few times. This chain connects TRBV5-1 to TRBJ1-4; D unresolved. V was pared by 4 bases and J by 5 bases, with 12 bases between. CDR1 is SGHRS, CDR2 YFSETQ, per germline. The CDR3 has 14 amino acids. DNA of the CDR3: TGCGCCAGCAGCACACGATCGGGAAATGAAAAACTGTTTTTT. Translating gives CASSTRSGNEKLFF.

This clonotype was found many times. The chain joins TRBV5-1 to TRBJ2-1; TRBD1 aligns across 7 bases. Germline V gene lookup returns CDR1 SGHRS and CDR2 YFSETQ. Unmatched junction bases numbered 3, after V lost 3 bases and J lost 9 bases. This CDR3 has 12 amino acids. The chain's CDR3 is CASSSQGFEQFF. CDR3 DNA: TGCGCCAGCAGCTCACAGGGGTTTGAGCAGTTCTTC.